Sequencing of this TCR beta chain was carried out in a study of blood T cell repertoires in COVID-19. CDR1 WNHNN and CDR2 SYGVQD come from the germline V gene (reference sequence). This CDR3 is built from 15 residues. Losses at the gene ends were 7 bases for V and 4 bases for J; bases not matched to a gene: 11. Generated by immunoSEQ multiplex PCR, the TCRdb table keeps only in-frame clones and is missing some. In the table there are 280,000 or so clones, around four fifths of which are singletons. The clonotype originates from a woman aged 50 to 65 who had recovered from COVID-19. The chain recombines TRBV10-1 with TRBJ2-7, with 9 nucleotides matching TRBD1. Sequenced: peripheral blood. CDR3 coding DNA: TGCGCCAGCACAGGACAGGGGCCGGAAACTTACGAGCAGTACTTC. Translating it yields CASTGQGPETYEQYF.